This is a list of T cell receptor beta chains from one sample in a study of shared clonotypes between healthy human individuals. Measured with immunoSEQ multiplex PCR; TCRdb has only the in-frame clones, and not every one. The sample records about 1,800,000 clones, approximately 94% being singletons. The sample consisted of naive CD8+ T cells sorted from blood. The origin of the receptors is a man aged 18 to 29 in good health. Both conserved end residues are part of each CDR3. Fields, in order: V gene, D gene, clone size, CDR3 protein. A D gene is named only where the DNA matches it firmly. Not all rows give a size; the values are once, few, many and, for expanded clones, a class.

TRBV29-1 | TRBD2 | . | CSVPPTGRLSTDTQYF
TRBV7-9 | . | . | CASSPRTASFNEQFF
TRBV6-5 | . | . | CASTLKQQGYEQYF
TRBV28 | TRBD2 | . | CASSTPREGGRYESYEQYF
TRBV7-9 | TRBD2 | . | CASSAPVALAGAFNEQFF
TRBV9 | TRBD2 | . | CASSPSGGDVDEQYF
TRBV7-9 | TRBD1 | . | CASSLGQGNQPQHF
TRBV4-1 | . | . | CASSQDNGAYGYTF
TRBV4-3 | . | . | CASSQVIDSYNEQFF
TRBV6-4 | . | . | CASSDSAGASRNQPQHF
TRBV7-2 | . | . | CASSLLGRETTNEKLFF
TRBV6-1 | TRBD1 | . | CASSEDYGGTGGFHTEAFF
TRBV7-9 | . | . | CASSFVGEQYF
TRBV5-6 | TRBD2 | . | CASSSGTSGFGEQYF
TRBV7-2 | . | . | CASTALGGPGDTQYF
TRBV6-6 | . | . | CASSHDYGPYEQYF
TRBV6-5 | . | . | CASSEYTIGELFF
TRBV9 | . | . | CASSVISSTDTQYF
TRBV6-1 | . | . | CATFSGETEAFF
TRBV30 | . | . | CAWMSGLNNEQFF
TRBV7-3 | . | . | CASSLGGVTDTQYF
TRBV4-1 | . | once | CASSLRDRTYEQYF
TRBV6-5 | . | . | CASSYPGSTGANVLTF
TRBV7-9 | . | . | CASSLSDTIYF
TRBV6-5 | . | . | CASSYGGTGELFF
TRBV4-3 | . | . | CASSQETWTEAYEQYF
TRBV19 | TRBD1 | . | CASSLRTGWTDTQYF
TRBV6-1 | TRBD2 | . | CASSDMTSGSRYNEQFF
TRBV7-2 | TRBD2 | once | CASSPSSGGAPETQYF
TRBV28 | TRBD1 | . | CASISDRGLTLNEKLFF
TRBV20-1 | . | . | CSAREGSEQFF
TRBV6-6 | . | . | CASTLGTYNEQFF
TRBV27 | . | . | CASSLGGGPNTGELFF
TRBV11-2 | . | . | CASSLLGHSSYNEQFF
TRBV18 | TRBD1 | . | CASSPSPGQGPGEQYF
TRBV27 | . | once | CASSLSPPEGYEQYF
TRBV30 | TRBD2 | . | CACMSGGEKETQYF
TRBV11-2 | TRBD2 | . | CASRTSGEYEQYF
TRBV5-1 | . | few | CASSLGQSYGYTF
TRBV19 | . | many | CASSIGSSYNEQFF